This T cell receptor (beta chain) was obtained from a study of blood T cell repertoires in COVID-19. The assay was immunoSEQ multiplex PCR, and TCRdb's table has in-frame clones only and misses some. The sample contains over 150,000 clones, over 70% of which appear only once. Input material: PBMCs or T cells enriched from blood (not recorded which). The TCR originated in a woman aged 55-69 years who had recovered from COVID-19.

The chain's CDR3 is CASGTGVDTQYF. Here the CDR3 DNA reads TGTGCCAGCGGGACAGGGGTGGATACGCAGTATTTT. The chain employs TRBV12-3 or TRBV12-4 and TRBJ2-3, with 10 bases identical to TRBD1. The trim removed 8 bases at V and 6 bases at J, leaving 2 bases unmatched. CDR3 length: 12 amino acids.